The entry that follows covers one T cell receptor (beta chain) sequence. V dropped 5 bases and J dropped 11; count of bases not matched to a gene: 9. The germline V gene encodes CDR1 LNHDA and CDR2 SQIVND (reference sequence). The CDR3 has 14 amino acids. This entry comes from a study of T-cell reconstitution after alpha-beta-depleted transplantation in children. The TCRbeta library incorporated unique molecular identifiers. TCRdb processed the PCR reads anew with MiXCR; each CDR3 protein has one entry. The sample lists a few hundred thousand distinct CDR3 sequences; 10% to 15% were seen once. The clonotype comes from a human donor who donated a stem cell graft to a child with Fanconi anemia. This sequence joins TRBV19 and TRBJ1-1, with 12 bases aligning to TRBD1. The material was PBMCs, obtained from the stem cell graft. CDR3 DNA: TGTGCCAGTAGTGTCGTACGGGACAGGGGGCTGGCTTTCTTT. Protein product: CASSVVRDRGLAFF.